This T cell receptor beta chain was retrieved from a study of cytomegalovirus exposure and HLA in healthy donors (dated by TCRdb to 2015 to 2018). In terms of the full investigation: An earlier analysis of some 550 of the donors reported roughly 300 Gb of sequence data and more than 90 million unique TCR beta sequences from about 200 million T cells. An early release that covered about 600 HLA-typed donors contained around 300 gigabases of sequencing data and about 84 million unique TCR sequences. The genetic ancestry cluster associated with self-reported Caucasian donors included around 76% of the 350 to 500 genotyped donors. The study was designed to test whether signatures of past pathogen exposure could be identified by cataloging public T cell receptors. Using immunosequencing, the study profiled T cell repertoires from 500 to 800 subjects and related those repertoires to cytomegalovirus serostatus. In addition to the first cohort of several hundred subjects, a separate validation cohort of approximately 130 different subjects was used. To predict cytomegalovirus infection status, the study combined high-throughput TCR immunosequencing, statistical association of individual TCRs with disease status, and machine learning. A later analysis re-analyzed previously published TCR beta repertoires from 550 to 700 donors and added high-resolution HLA genotyping to study TCR occurrence patterns. The later analysis used no new phenotypic data to find candidate immune exposures, relying instead on TCR beta sequences and their occurrence across donors. To decide whether each TCR beta V gene segment behaved as functional or pseudogenic, an earlier analysis of some 540 of the donors relied on high-throughput TCR beta sequencing. Alongside the repertoire data, information on donor age, sex, ethnicity and CMV serostatus was compiled. A later genetic analysis took genome-wide SNP genotypes for about 65% of the roughly 670 donors and used that subset as a discovery cohort. All discovery cohort repertoires had been generated on a single sequencing platform. HLA typing covered class I and class II loci at four-digit resolution. The number of typed donors differed by locus: roughly 629-630 for A, B, C, DRB1 and DQB1; some 500 for DQA1; approximately 600 for DPA1; and roughly 470 for DPB1. Because of strong linkage in the cohort, roughly five DR-DQ haplotypes were treated as single units for association and clustering. On average, 235,054 unique TCR beta nucleotide sequences were sequenced per donor among several hundred genotyped donors of the cohort, with around 19% of those sequences being non-productive. Study-wide conclusions, independent of this receptor: Because HLA typing was missing for some donors at each locus, association tests included only the typed subset. According to the authors, the approach could potentially be generalized to other disease states and immunological phenotypes. A later analysis associated about 16,000 TCR beta sequences with specific HLA alleles at a false discovery rate of 0.05. When HLA alleles, especially DR and DQ, strongly co-occurred, TCR associations were difficult to assign to individual alleles. An association between a missense DCLRE1C variant and V-gene and J-gene trimming of TCR beta chains was found in a later genetic analysis and replicated in an independent cohort. A further reported finding was that TCR beta sequences accurately predicted the HLA-A and HLA-B alleles for most subjects in the first cohort. According to a later analysis, TCR association rates differed among HLA loci, with DRB1 alleles showing the most associated TCRs and HLA-C alleles showing the fewest. A later analysis reported that several top co-occurrence clusters appeared linked to parvovirus B19, influenza, CMV and Epstein-Barr virus. In a later analysis, most CMV-associated TCR beta chains were found to appear HLA-restricted, with HLA associations seemingly driven largely by CMV exposure. Because counts were too low, more than 15 rarely observed V segments, including chromosome 9 orphons, were excluded from the earlier analysis of 587 of the donors. According to a later genetic analysis, donors in an Asian-associated ancestry cluster had fewer N-insertions in productive TCRs than the approximately 690-donor mean. This cohort had only TCR beta chains sequenced, and the lack of alpha or paired-chain data limited which features could be detected. Cytomegalovirus status was reported to be diagnosed by the classifier with high specificity and sensitivity in both the original and validation cohorts. Because the 87-base-pair reads could not distinguish some IMGT-functional V segments, including TRBV6-2 and TRBV6-3, those segments were excluded. In vitro tests confirmed that a few of the cytomegalovirus-associated TCR beta chains recognize cytomegalovirus antigens. In an earlier analysis of about 600 of the donors, most TCR beta V segments appeared in productive rearrangements about 87% or about 30% of the time, broadly matching IMGT annotations. Linkage disequilibrium might explain the correlated functional status among segregating V segments, but an unknown experimental factor could not be excluded. The presence/absence analyses assumed that sequencing depth was roughly uniform across donors, and that assumption may not be true. In a later analysis, HLA-associated TCR beta chains showed more clonal expansion and lower generation probabilities than non-associated chains that were equally common. A cluster of highly shared sequence variants was judged likely to represent a technical artifact of the sequencing pipeline. In the study, about 150 TCR beta chains were listed as associated with cytomegalovirus. Most TCR sequences were seen in very few donors, while some public TCRs were found in many individuals. The only immune exposure information available for the cohort was CMV serostatus.

Libraries were constructed by the immunoSEQ multiplex PCR assay. For the multiplex PCR, a mixture combining 60 forward primers for TCR Vbeta segments and 13 reverse primers for TCR Jbeta segments was used. The CDR3 region of rearranged TCR beta genes was amplified from genomic DNA by a multiplex PCR assay. The amplified TCR beta libraries were sequenced on the Illumina HiSeq System as 87-base-pair reads. The paper's data handling went like this. In a later analysis, tens of millions of unique TCR beta chains were counted across the approximately 620 repertoires, and roughly 11 million of these chains were shared by at least two donors. Raw reads were error-corrected and collapsed into unique sequences by a nearest-neighbor algorithm in which closely related sequences were merged to remove PCR and sequencing errors. Alignment of CDR3 sequences to IMGT reference sequences was used to assign V, D and J gene segments. For a sequence to be retained, at least a six-nucleotide match to both a V gene segment and a J gene segment was required. Rearrangements were classified as productive when the CDR3 lacked stop codons and remained in frame with V and J, and all other rearrangements were classified as non-productive. CDR3 was defined according to IMGT convention as the region running from the second conserved V-encoded cysteine to the conserved J-encoded phenylalanine. In an earlier analysis of some 550 of the donors, sequences lacking an unambiguous match to a single V gene segment were excluded. In an earlier analysis of several hundred of the donors, V segments were called functional above 56.7% productive rearrangements and were called segregating when the between-donor standard deviation exceeded 5%. A statistical classification framework was built for diagnosing cytomegalovirus status from the catalog of TCR beta chain sequences. In a later analysis, V and J genes were assigned by comparing TCR nucleotide sequences against IMGT/GENE-DB human TR gene sequences. In a later analysis, CDR3 sequences and most-parsimonious VDJ recombination scenarios were assigned using the TCRdist pipeline. In a later analysis, each TCR beta chain was defined by its CDR3 amino acid sequence together with its V-gene family, and reads without a unique V-gene family were excluded. A later analysis removed 500 to 650 highly shared, low-generation-probability nucleotide sequences to deal with suspected cross-contamination and a sequencing artifact. In a later analysis, a clonal expansion index for each public chain was calculated from normalized within-repertoire ranks of inferred template counts. Generation probabilities in a later analysis came from a VDJ recombination model fitted to out-of-frame rearrangements, and those results were checked against IGoR. Hypergeometric tests were used in a later analysis to score TCR-TCR, TCR-HLA and TCR-CMV co-occurrence, with a repertoire-size bias correction applied to the TCR pairs. To estimate false discovery rates, a later analysis permuted the HLA or CMV assignments 20 times. In a later analysis, co-occurring TCRs were grouped using DBSCAN, and TCRdist sequence similarity was added for clustering within HLA-allele-positive subsets. Repertoires with fewer than 30,000 or more than 120,000 public chains, plus five repertoires with anomalous nucleotide sharing, were excluded from co-occurrence clustering. Not all clones reach the TCRdb copy of this immuneACCESS table, which keeps in-frame sequences only. Checked studies attribute under half of the gap to unresolved V genes and leave the rest unexplained. V, J and clone size are taken as reported in that table, and D and trimming were inferred from the DNA itself. Present in this sample are fewer than 200,000 clones, more than 70% of which were seen just once. The ten top clones hold about 1.4% of the sample.

Comment on this clone: This receptor's antigen is unknown. Base qualities are not recorded, but no much larger clone differs from it by a single base.

The cohort consisted of 600 to 700 healthy bone marrow donors. Cohort members were all nominally healthy when sampled, although unrecorded immune exposures were likely present. The donor tested CMV seronegative and was one of the 352 seronegative cohort members. A peripheral blood sample was collected from each donor, and TCR beta sequencing was performed on peripheral blood mononuclear cells. The Qiagen DNeasy Blood Extraction Kit was used to extract genomic DNA from the blood cell samples. There are 16 amino acids in the CDR3, from cysteine to phenylalanine inclusive. Only CDR3 DNA is held: 48 bases, read in frame from base 1. Looking up the germline V gene (reference sequence) yields CDR1 SEHNR and CDR2 FQNEAQ. The germline ends are 23 bases apart after V is trimmed by 5 bases and J by 9 bases.

The specimen sequenced was PBMCs. The sequence joins TRBV7-9 to TRBJ2-1; the best D guess is TRBD2, with 6 bases matching. This receptor was obtained from a girl aged 5-17 years in good health and CMV-seronegative. The bases read TGTGCCAGCAGCCCCCCTGGGGCGACACTGGGGGGTGAGCAGTTCTTC. Its coded protein is CASSPPGATLGGEQFF.